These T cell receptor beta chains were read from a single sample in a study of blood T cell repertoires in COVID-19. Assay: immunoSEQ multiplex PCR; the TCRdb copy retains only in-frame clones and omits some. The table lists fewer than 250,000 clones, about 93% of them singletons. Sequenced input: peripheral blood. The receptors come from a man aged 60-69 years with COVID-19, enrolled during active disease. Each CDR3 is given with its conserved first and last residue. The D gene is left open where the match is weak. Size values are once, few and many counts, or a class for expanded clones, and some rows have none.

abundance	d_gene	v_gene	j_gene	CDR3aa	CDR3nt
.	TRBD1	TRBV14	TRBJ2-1	CASSHPTGKEQFF	TGTGCCAGCAGCCACCCGACAGGGAAAGAGCAGTTCTTC
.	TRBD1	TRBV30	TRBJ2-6	CAWSNRGSGANVLTF	TGTGCCTGGAGTAACAGGGGGTCTGGGGCCAACGTCCTGACTTTC
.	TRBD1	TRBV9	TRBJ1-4	CASSGRDRGNEKLFF	TGTGCCAGCAGCGGGAGGGACAGGGGAAATGAAAAACTGTTTTTT
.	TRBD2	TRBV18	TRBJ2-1	CASSPLLAGGTDEQFF	TGTGCCAGCTCACCCCTACTAGCGGGAGGGACCGATGAGCAGTTCTTC
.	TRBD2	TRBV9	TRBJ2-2	CASSVENSGRDTGELFF	TGTGCCAGCAGCGTAGAAAATAGCGGGAGAGACACCGGGGAGCTGTTTTTT
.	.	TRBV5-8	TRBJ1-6	CASSSLGGGSYNSPLHF	TGTGCCAGCAGCTCGCTGGGTGGCGGCTCCTATAATTCACCCCTCCACTTT
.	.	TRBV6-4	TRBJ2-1	CASSDSAGSYNEQFF	TGTGCCAGCAGTGACTCGGCAGGGTCCTACAATGAGCAGTTCTTC
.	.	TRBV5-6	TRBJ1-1	CASSLGTVNTEAFF	TGTGCCAGCAGCTTGGGTACGGTGAACACTGAAGCTTTCTTT
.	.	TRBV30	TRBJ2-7	CAWSLGRGEQYF	TGTGCCTGGAGTCTAGGCAGGGGCGAGCAGTACTTC
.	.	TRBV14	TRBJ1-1	CASSRDRNTEAFF	TGTGCCAGCAGCCGAGACAGGAACACTGAAGCTTTCTTT
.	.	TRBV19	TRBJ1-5	CASTPLGEGNQPQHF	TGTGCCAGTACCCCACTCGGGGAGGGCAATCAGCCCCAGCATTTT
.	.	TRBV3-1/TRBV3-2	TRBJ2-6	CASSQGAQPTGSGANVLTF	TGTGCCAGCAGCCAAGGAGCCCAACCCACGGGCTCTGGGGCCAACGTCCTGACTTTC
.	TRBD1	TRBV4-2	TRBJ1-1	CASSQGTGGWGTEAFF	TGTGCCAGCAGCCAAGGAACAGGGGGCTGGGGAACTGAAGCTTTCTTT
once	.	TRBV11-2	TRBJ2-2	CASSWRPGSRANTGELFF	TGTGCCAGCAGCTGGCGCCCAGGTAGCAGGGCGAACACCGGGGAGCTGTTTTTT
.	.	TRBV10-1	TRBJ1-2	CASIPLGEFLDGYTF	TGCGCCAGCATTCCCCTCGGGGAGTTCTTAGATGGCTACACCTTC
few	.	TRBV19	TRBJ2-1	CASSIGSGYNEQFF	TGTGCCAGTAGTATAGGTAGCGGCTACAATGAGCAGTTCTTC
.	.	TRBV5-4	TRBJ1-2	CASGSLYIGGPNYGYTF	TGTGCCAGCGGATCCCTCTATATAGGCGGGCCTAACTATGGCTACACCTTC
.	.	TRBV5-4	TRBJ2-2	CASSQYRARPGELFF	TGTGCCAGCAGCCAATACAGGGCACGGCCCGGGGAGCTGTTTTTT
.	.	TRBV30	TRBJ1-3	CAGGRSGNTIYF	TGTGCCGGGGGACGGTCTGGAAACACCATATATTTT
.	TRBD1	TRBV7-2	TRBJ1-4	CASSLAVTGVRTAEKLFF	TGTGCCAGCAGCTTAGCTGTGACAGGGGTTCGCACGGCTGAAAAACTGTTTTTT
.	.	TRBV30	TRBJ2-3	CAWRRSPGTDTQYF	TGTGCCTGGAGGCGGAGCCCAGGCACAGATACGCAGTATTTT
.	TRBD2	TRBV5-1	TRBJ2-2	CASSLGLAAVGTGELFF	TGCGCCAGCAGCTTAGGACTAGCGGCAGTGGGCACCGGGGAGCTGTTTTTT
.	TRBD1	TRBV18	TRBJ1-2	CASSLYGQDYGYTF	TGTGCCAGCTCACTCTACGGACAGGACTATGGCTACACCTTC
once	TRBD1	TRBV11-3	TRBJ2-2	CASSSDRGLAGELFF	TGTGCCAGCAGCTCGGACAGGGGACTCGCCGGGGAGCTGTTTTTT
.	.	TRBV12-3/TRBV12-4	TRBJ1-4	CASTRRGMKLFF	TGTGCCAGCACCCGGCGGGGAATGAAACTGTTTTTT
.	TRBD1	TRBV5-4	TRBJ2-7	CASSLAPGTAYEQYF	TGTGCCAGCAGCTTGGCCCCCGGGACAGCCTACGAGCAGTACTTC
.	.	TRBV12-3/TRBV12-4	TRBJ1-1	CASSLRENTEAFF	TGTGCCAGCAGCCTCAGGGAGAACACTGAAGCTTTCTTT
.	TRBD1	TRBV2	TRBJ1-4	CASSGDRGTNEKLFF	TGTGCCAGCAGTGGGGACAGGGGAACTAATGAAAAACTGTTTTTT
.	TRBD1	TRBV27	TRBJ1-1	CASNDGQGIFTEAFF	TGTGCCAGCAATGACGGACAGGGGATTTTCACTGAAGCTTTCTTT
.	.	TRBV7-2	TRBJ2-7	CASSQGLLAYEQYF	TGTGCCAGCAGCCAGGGACTCCTAGCCTACGAGCAGTACTTC
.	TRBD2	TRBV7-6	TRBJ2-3	CASSLVSGGATDTQYF	TGTGCCAGCAGCTTAGTTAGCGGGGGTGCCACAGATACGCAGTATTTT
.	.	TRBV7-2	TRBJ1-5	CASSPNSNQPQHF	TGTGCCAGCAGCCCTAACAGCAATCAGCCCCAGCATTTT
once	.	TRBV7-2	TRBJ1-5	CASSLGSVSNQPQHF	TGTGCCAGCAGCTTAGGTTCAGTTAGCAATCAGCCCCAGCATTTT
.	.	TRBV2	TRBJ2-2	CASRRNTGELFF	TGTGCCAGCAGGAGGAACACCGGGGAGCTGTTTTTT
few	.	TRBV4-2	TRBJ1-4	CASSPGVFNEKLFF	TGTGCCAGCAGCCCCGGAGTGTTTAATGAAAAACTGTTTTTT
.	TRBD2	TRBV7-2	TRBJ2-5	CASSSPGLARFGIETQYF	TGTGCCAGCAGCTCCCCGGGACTAGCGCGCTTCGGCATAGAGACCCAGTACTTC
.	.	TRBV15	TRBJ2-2	CATSRVLDGDTGELFF	TGTGCCACCAGCAGAGTACTGGACGGGGACACCGGGGAGCTGTTTTTT
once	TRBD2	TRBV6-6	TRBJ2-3	CASSPGGAADTQYF	TGTGCCAGCAGTCCCGGGGGGGCGGCAGATACGCAGTATTTT
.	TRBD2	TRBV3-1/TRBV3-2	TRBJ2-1	CASSLLAGEKNEQFF	TGTGCCAGCAGCCTACTAGCGGGGGAAAAGAATGAGCAGTTCTTC
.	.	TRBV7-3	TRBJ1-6	CASSLQGTNSPLHF	TGTGCCAGCAGCCTACAGGGTACTAATTCACCCCTCCACTTT
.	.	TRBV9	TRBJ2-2	CASSAGQSGELFF	TGTGCCAGCAGCGCAGGACAGTCCGGGGAGCTGTTTTTT
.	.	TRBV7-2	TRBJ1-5	CASSYRRDFNQPQHF	TGTGCCAGCAGCTACCGCCGGGACTTTAATCAGCCCCAGCATTTT
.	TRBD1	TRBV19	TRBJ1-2	CASSIDGDSYGYTF	TGTGCCAGTAGTATAGATGGGGACAGCTATGGCTACACCTTC
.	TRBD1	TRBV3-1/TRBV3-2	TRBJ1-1	CASSQNRGLTEAFF	TGTGCCAGCAGCCAGAACAGGGGGCTCACTGAAGCTTTCTTT
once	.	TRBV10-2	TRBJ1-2	CASSDGNYGYTF	TGCGCCAGCAGTGACGGGAATTATGGCTACACCTTC
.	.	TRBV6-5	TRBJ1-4	CASSYGDRPNEKLFF	TGTGCCAGCAGTTACGGTGACAGGCCAAATGAAAAACTGTTTTTT
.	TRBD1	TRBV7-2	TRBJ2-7	CASSLKSGGPYSYEQYF	TGTGCCAGCAGCTTAAAATCAGGGGGCCCCTACTCCTACGAGCAGTACTTC
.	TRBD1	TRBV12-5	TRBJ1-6	CASGPGTGNSPLHF	TGTGCTAGTGGTCCCGGGACAGGCAATTCACCCCTCCACTTT
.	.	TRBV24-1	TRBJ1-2	CATSDGAYGYTF	TGTGCCACCAGTGATGGGGCCTATGGCTACACCTTC
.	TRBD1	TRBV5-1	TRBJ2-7	CASSLGQGPYEQYF	TGCGCCAGCAGCTTGGGACAGGGGCCCTACGAGCAGTACTTC
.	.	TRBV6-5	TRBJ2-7	CASSPQKTSYEQYF	TGTGCCAGCAGTCCCCAGAAAACCTCCTACGAGCAGTACTTC
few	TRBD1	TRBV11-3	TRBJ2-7	CASSAPTGSEQYF	TGTGCCAGCAGCGCCCCGACAGGGAGCGAGCAGTACTTC
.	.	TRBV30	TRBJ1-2	CASNEQGNYGYTF	TGTGCCTCAAACGAGCAGGGGAACTATGGCTACACCTTC
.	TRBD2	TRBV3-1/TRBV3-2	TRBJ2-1	CASSQERLAGDNEQFF	TGTGCCAGCAGCCAAGAGAGGCTAGCGGGGGACAATGAGCAGTTCTTC